This is a list of T cell receptor beta chains from one sample in a study of shared clonotypes between healthy human individuals. The repertoire was sequenced with immunoSEQ multiplex PCR; TCRdb's copy has only in-frame clones and lacks some. Of some 2 million clones listed, less than 95% are singletons. Sequenced: naive CD8+ T cells sorted from blood. All receptors derive from a man younger than 35 in good health. Each CDR3 is given with its conserved first and last residue. The D gene is left open where the match is weak. The size of a clone is reported for some rows only, either as once, few or many, or as a class for expanded clones.

V: TRBV18; J: TRBJ2-2; size: .; D: TRBD2; CDR3: CASSPSGLVNTGELFF; DNA: TGTGCCAGCTCACCCTCGGGACTAGTTAACACCGGGGAGCTGTTTTTT
V: TRBV20-1; J: TRBJ2-1; size: .; D: .; CDR3: CSAKYNEQFF; DNA: TGCAGTGCTAAATACAATGAGCAGTTCTTC
V: TRBV7-9; J: TRBJ1-6; size: .; D: .; CDR3: CASSLVLGNSPLHF; DNA: TGTGCCAGCAGCTTAGTTCTCGGGAATTCACCCCTCCACTTT
V: TRBV15; J: TRBJ2-7; size: .; D: TRBD1; CDR3: CATSLGTGILDEQYF; DNA: TGTGCCACCAGCCTTGGGACAGGCATTTTGGACGAGCAGTACTTC
V: TRBV27; J: TRBJ1-4; size: .; D: .; CDR3: CASSPFGNEKLFF; DNA: TGTGCCAGCAGTCCCTTCGGCAATGAAAAACTGTTTTTT
V: TRBV6-5; J: TRBJ2-7; size: .; D: TRBD2; CDR3: CASSYDGTSGYEQYF; DNA: TGTGCCAGCAGTTACGATGGGACTAGCGGGTACGAGCAGTACTTC
V: TRBV29-1; J: TRBJ2-1; size: .; D: TRBD2; CDR3: CSAMGGTTYNEQFF; DNA: TGCAGCGCCATGGGGGGGACGACCTACAATGAGCAGTTCTTC
V: TRBV18; J: TRBJ2-1; size: .; D: TRBD2; CDR3: CASSTEGLWVNEQFF; DNA: TGTGCCAGCTCAACGGAGGGACTATGGGTCAATGAGCAGTTCTTC
V: TRBV30; J: TRBJ1-2; size: .; D: .; CDR3: CAWSVTWLLDGYTF; DNA: TGTGCCTGGAGTGTAACCTGGCTTTTGGATGGCTACACCTTC
V: TRBV6-1; J: TRBJ1-6; size: .; D: .; CDR3: CASSELEQGFSPLHF; DNA: TGTGCCAGCAGTGAACTAGAACAGGGTTTCTCACCCCTCCACTTT
V: TRBV27; J: TRBJ2-7; size: .; D: .; CDR3: CASSLLRAEEQYF; DNA: TGTGCCAGCAGTTTACTTCGGGCTGAAGAGCAGTACTTC
V: TRBV4-2; J: TRBJ1-4; size: .; D: TRBD1; CDR3: CASSQAGTGKEKLFF; DNA: TGTGCCAGCAGCCAGGCAGGGACAGGAAAGGAAAAACTGTTTTTT
V: TRBV5-6; J: TRBJ1-5; size: few; D: .; CDR3: CASSLGGGQPQHF; DNA: TGTGCCAGCAGCTTGGGAGGGGGTCAGCCCCAGCATTTT
V: TRBV19; J: TRBJ1-1; size: .; D: .; CDR3: CASSMRFRDTEAFF; DNA: TGTGCCAGTAGTATGCGGTTTCGGGACACTGAAGCTTTCTTT
V: TRBV10-1; J: TRBJ2-1; size: .; D: TRBD2; CDR3: CASSDMPSGNNEQFF; DNA: TGCGCCAGCAGTGATATGCCTAGCGGAAACAATGAGCAGTTCTTC
V: TRBV7-3; J: TRBJ1-1; size: .; D: .; CDR3: CASSLNRRTNTEAFF; DNA: TGTGCCAGCAGCTTAAATCGACGGACGAACACTGAAGCTTTCTTT
V: TRBV27; J: TRBJ2-1; size: .; D: TRBD2; CDR3: CASSLYGFGGDEQFF; DNA: TGTGCCAGCAGTTTATATGGTTTTGGGGGGGATGAGCAGTTCTTC
V: TRBV6-5; J: TRBJ2-1; size: .; D: TRBD1; CDR3: CASNAGTGAYNEQFF; DNA: TGTGCCAGCAACGCCGGGACAGGGGCTTACAATGAGCAGTTCTTC
V: TRBV9; J: TRBJ1-4; size: .; D: TRBD1; CDR3: CASSAVTGGREKLFF; DNA: TGTGCCAGCAGCGCCGTGACAGGGGGCCGAGAAAAACTGTTTTTT
V: TRBV7-6; J: TRBJ2-7; size: .; D: .; CDR3: CASSSSLNPDEQYF; DNA: TGTGCCAGCAGCTCATCACTCAACCCTGACGAGCAGTACTTC
V: TRBV28; J: TRBJ2-7; size: .; D: .; CDR3: CASRTDNTYEQYF; DNA: TGTGCCAGCAGAACCGACAATACCTACGAGCAGTACTTC
V: TRBV6-5; J: TRBJ2-7; size: .; D: TRBD2; CDR3: CASRLAGVYEQYF; DNA: TGTGCCAGCAGGCTAGCGGGAGTTTACGAGCAGTACTTC
V: TRBV4-1; J: TRBJ2-7; size: once; D: TRBD2; CDR3: CASSQTSSGWDYEQYF; DNA: TGCGCCAGCAGCCAAACGAGTAGCGGGTGGGACTACGAGCAGTACTTC
V: TRBV5-1; J: TRBJ2-7; size: .; D: .; CDR3: CASSLQSGNPTYEQYF; DNA: TGCGCCAGCAGCTTGCAGTCAGGGAATCCCACCTACGAGCAGTACTTC
V: TRBV29-1; J: TRBJ1-1; size: once; D: .; CDR3: CSVEVGSGEAFF; DNA: TGCAGCGTTGAAGTCGGGTCAGGAGAAGCTTTCTTT
V: TRBV4-1; J: TRBJ2-5; size: .; D: .; CDR3: CASSQDGATQETQYF; DNA: TGCGCCAGCAGCCAAGATGGGGCTACCCAAGAGACCCAGTACTTC
V: TRBV10-3; J: TRBJ2-1; size: once; D: .; CDR3: CAISESQAEHNEQFF; DNA: TGTGCCATCAGTGAGTCTCAGGCAGAACACAATGAGCAGTTCTTC
V: TRBV25-1; J: TRBJ1-2; size: .; D: TRBD1; CDR3: CASSAPGQAPIYGYTF; DNA: TGTGCCAGCAGTGCCCCCGGACAGGCCCCGATCTATGGCTACACCTTC
V: TRBV18; J: TRBJ1-6; size: .; D: .; CDR3: CASSPDTGIGSPLHF; DNA: TGTGCCAGCTCACCCGATACAGGGATCGGATCACCCCTCCACTTT
V: TRBV6-5; J: TRBJ1-1; size: .; D: .; CDR3: CASRGVLNTEAFF; DNA: TGTGCCAGCCGGGGGGTTTTGAACACTGAAGCTTTCTTT
V: TRBV21-1; J: TRBJ1-3; size: .; D: .; CDR3: CASRKRQACRNTIYF; DNA: TGTGCCAGCAGAAAGCGGCAGGCCTGCCGAAACACCATATATTTT
V: TRBV25-1; J: TRBJ2-1; size: .; D: .; CDR3: CASSANRANEQFF; DNA: TGTGCCAGCAGCGCGAACAGGGCAAATGAGCAGTTCTTC
V: TRBV10-3; J: TRBJ1-5; size: few; D: .; CDR3: CAISEAFQHF; DNA: TGTGCCATCAGTGAGGCGTTCCAGCATTTT
V: TRBV5-8; J: TRBJ2-2; size: .; D: .; CDR3: CASSLWSTGELFF; DNA: TGTGCCAGCAGCTTGTGGTCCACCGGGGAGCTGTTTTTT
V: TRBV7-9; J: TRBJ2-7; size: .; D: .; CDR3: CASSLAGLYEQYF; DNA: TGTGCCAGCAGCTTAGCGGGGCTCTACGAGCAGTACTTC
V: TRBV9; J: TRBJ2-6; size: .; D: TRBD1; CDR3: CASSGPGTGYSGANVLTF; DNA: TGTGCCAGCAGCGGCCCCGGGACAGGCTACTCTGGGGCCAACGTCCTGACTTTC
V: TRBV27; J: TRBJ1-1; size: .; D: .; CDR3: CASSLDGGNTEAFF; DNA: TGTGCCAGCAGTTTAGACGGGGGGAACACTGAAGCTTTCTTT
V: TRBV5-1; J: TRBJ2-1; size: .; D: TRBD2; CDR3: CASSLGLAGDEQFF; DNA: TGCGCCAGCAGCTTGGGACTAGCGGGGGATGAGCAGTTCTTC
V: TRBV6-6; J: TRBJ1-2; size: .; D: .; CDR3: CASSSRAANYGYTF; DNA: TGTGCCAGCAGTTCCCGAGCAGCTAACTATGGCTACACCTTC
V: TRBV28; J: TRBJ1-2; size: .; D: .; CDR3: CASSSPGRSNYGYTF; DNA: TGTGCCAGCAGTTCGCCAGGGAGATCGAACTATGGCTACACCTTC
V: TRBV5-6; J: TRBJ2-5; size: .; D: .; CDR3: CASSYPTDFQETQYF; DNA: TGTGCCAGCAGCTACCCAACGGACTTCCAAGAGACCCAGTACTTC